This TCR beta chain was identified in a study of cytomegalovirus exposure and HLA in healthy donors. On the study more broadly: The Caucasian-associated ancestry cluster held over 80% of 398 genotyped donors. Study-wide points: Among donors in an Asian-associated ancestry cluster, a later analysis reportedly found fewer N-insertions than the approximately 700-donor mean. No immune exposure information besides CMV serostatus was available.

Amplification used 60 Vbeta primers and 13 Jbeta primers. The table came from immunoSEQ multiplex PCR; TCRdb's copy has only in-frame clones and leaves some out. The table lists about 120,000 clones, around 77% of them singletons, with 5.8% in the top ten. Note on this clone: The antigen remains undetermined.

Sequenced sample: PBMCs. The sequence was obtained from a young man in good health and CMV-seropositive.

CDR3 loop: CASSSPAGINGYTF. CDR3 sequence (DNA): TGTGCCAGCAGTTCCCCGGCAGGGATTAATGGCTACACCTTC. The gene calls are TRBV28 and TRBJ1-2; maybe TRBD1 (5 bases). V dropped 4 bases and J dropped 6 bases, with 15 bases sitting between them. CDR3 length: 14 residues. Germline lookup yields CDR1 MDHEN and CDR2 SYDVKM.